Sequencing of this TCR beta chain was carried out in a study of shared clonotypes between healthy human individuals (dated by TCRdb to between 2020 and 2021). For context, the study as a whole: The cohort comprised two women and three men aged 18 to 49 years. For each donor, three plates each were used for CD4 naive and CD4 memory, two plates were used for CD8 naive, and one plate was used for CD8 memory. Blood TCR repertoires of about 5 healthy adults were deeply sequenced to estimate repertoire size and the extent of clonotype sharing between individuals. Libraries were prepared and TCR repertoires were sequenced by different laboratories using diverse techniques, in order to increase sequencing depth and limit assay-specific biases. Between about 0.94 and 8.9 billion PBMCs per donor were obtained by leukapheresis.

Overall results and qualifications from the work: Sampling was restricted to blood, and TCR repertoires in tissue are likely to differ from TCR repertoires in blood. Higher generation probabilities were observed for clonotypes shared by all four sorted-subset donors than for non-shared clonotypes. Because the study included only a small number of donors, the genetic and exposure-history diversity represented was limited. Rarefaction of sorted-subset datasets indicated incomplete sequencing despite the large sequencing depth. Approximately 5% of naive CD4, 3.5% of naive CD8, around 2.3% of memory CD4, and 0.4% of memory CD8 clonotypes were shared across a few donors. Pairwise subsampling indicated that sequencing depth was expected to affect the degree of clonotype sharing among donors. Estimated clonotype richness was generally larger for naive than for memory subsets.

Donors were healthy HIV-negative adults with no recently reported acute infections or vaccinations. Every donor was a Caucasian adult residing in Nashville, Tennessee, USA. Magnetic negative selection was used to enrich CD4+ T cells, after which naive cells were positively selected on CD45RA and the negative fraction became the memory subset. Blood was collected by leukapheresis, and PBMCs were isolated by Ficoll-Histopaque density gradient centrifugation and then cryopreserved in liquid nitrogen vapor phase. Analytical flow cytometry was used to check the purity and quantity of every magnetically sorted T cell population. Genomic DNA was isolated from each sorted fraction and quantified by UV absorbance on a Nanodrop 2000c. Looking up the germline V gene (reference sequence) yields CDR1 SGHNT and CDR2 YYREEE. The CDR3 goes from the cysteine to the phenylalanine over 15 residues. Only CDR3 DNA remains: 45 bases, in frame from the first base. V drops 1 base and J drops 0 bases, leaving 11 bases in between.

Comments on this clone: Its antigen remains undetermined. No base qualities exist here, and no much larger clone lies one base off it.

Using the deep immunoSEQ assay, multiplex PCR amplified TCR CDR3 regions from genomic DNA. For each cell subset, the extracted genomic DNA was distributed evenly across all wells of several immunoSEQ 96-well plates, and each plate served as one replicate. Each replicate PCR for sorted subsets received about 210 ng genomic DNA, equal to tens of thousands of T cell genomes. Purified libraries were measured with a Qubit 3.0 fluorometer, size-checked on a Bioanalyzer 2100, and measured again with the KAPA Library Quantification kit. Each immunoSEQ 96-well plate was sequenced on its own single-read 150-cycle Illumina NextSeq 550 flow cell. The authors' analysis ran thus. The immunoSEQ output contained only junctional sequences without quality scores, so filtering could not match that applied to full-length reads. Sequences were annotated with PyIR, a Python wrapper for IgBLAST v1.9, using IMGT germline references to assign V/J genes and CDR3. Any read was removed if the V/J assignment was weak (E-value above 1e-6), the CDR3 was missing, or the read contained stop codons, out-of-frame junctions, or ambiguous translated residues. V3J clonotypes were defined as sequences sharing an identical inferred V gene, J gene, and CDR3 amino acid sequence. Percentage overlap between repertoires was computed as shared unique clonotypes divided by the size of the smaller repertoire. Richness of each repertoire was evaluated using RTK rarefaction, the Chao1 estimator, and Recon v2.1 estimates of unobserved clonotypes. Generation probabilities for all TCRbeta clonotypes obtained by the gDNA method from a handful of donors were computed using OLGA. TCRdb's version of the immuneACCESS table is confined to in-frame rearrangements and falls short of the full clone set. An unresolved V gene accounts for under half of the shortfall where checked; the remainder is of unknown origin. Clone size and V and J calls were adopted from that table, with D and trimming inferred from the DNA. Within this sample are about 1 million clones, with roughly 70% of them counted one time only. The ten largest clones represent around 1.4% of the sample.

The origin of this receptor is a man aged 18 to 30 in good health. What was sequenced was memory CD4+ T cells sorted from blood. The sample's cell subset or site label is to be understood as: CD45RA-negative fraction. Recombination linked TRBV5-4 to TRBJ2-7; TRBD1 is a possible D gene, resting on 5 matching bases. The CDR3 region: CASSLTRQSSYEQYF. In nucleotides, the sequence is TGTGCCAGCAGCTTGACGAGACAGTCCTCCTACGAGCAGTACTTC.